The 19 T cell receptor beta chains in this list originate from one sample, sequenced in a study of blood T cell repertoires in COVID-19. Using immunoSEQ multiplex PCR, the repertoire was profiled, and TCRdb retains in-frame clones only, with some absent. The repertoire has approximately 200,000 clones, 80% to 90% of them found once; the top ten carry approximately 12%. Material for sequencing was PBMCs or T cells enriched from blood (not recorded which). The receptors were gathered from a man aged 35 to 55 who had recovered from COVID-19.

The V call is TRBV5-1, the J call TRBJ2-3, with 7 nucleotides matching TRBD1. Germline lookup yields CDR1 SGHRS and CDR2 YFSETQ. This CDR3 spans 13 amino acids. V was clipped by 7 bases and J by 5 bases; unmatched bases: 7. CDR3 sequence: CASVMTGQDTQYF. In DNA form, the CDR3 reads TGCGCCAGCGTAATGACAGGGCAAGATACGCAGTATTTT.

The rearrangement joins TRBV29-1 to TRBJ2-1; TRBD2 aligns across 7 bases. V lost 4 bases and J lost 7; bases outside the gene matches: 13. The germline CDR1 and CDR2 sequences are SQVTM and ANQGSEA. The CDR3 runs 15 residues. The CDR3 sequence: CSVGGGSLKLNEQFF. CDR3 in DNA: TGCAGCGTTGGGGGCGGGAGCCTGAAGCTAAATGAGCAGTTCTTC.

V usage is TRBV7-2 and J usage is TRBJ2-5; D gene unclear. Germline lookup yields CDR1 SGHTA and CDR2 FQGNSA. The CDR3 runs 13 residues. The ends were cut back, 3 bases at V and 1 base at J, with 6 bases in the middle. The CDR3 DNA reads as TGTGCCAGCAGCTTTGCGATCCAAGAGACCCAGTACTTC. The encoded protein is CASSFAIQETQYF.

This rearrangement joins TRBV4-3 to TRBJ1-2; 7 bases match TRBD1. CDR3 size: 19 residues. Germline-derived CDR1 and CDR2 are LGHNA and YSLEER. V shed 0 bases, J shed 5 bases, and the junction held 18 bases outside the gene matches. The CDR3 region has the DNA TGCGCCAGCAGCCAAGATTGGGCCGTCGGGACAGTGGTCGGGTATGGCTACACCTTC. Protein product: CASSQDWAVGTVVGYGYTF.

This clone was observed once. The V and J genes are TRBV5-1 and TRBJ2-1; maybe TRBD2 (5 bases). The CDR3 has 15 residues. V lost 2 bases and J 7 bases, leaving 16 bases between the germline ends. Germline V lookup: CDR1 SGHRS, CDR2 YFSETQ. The CDR3 nucleotides are TGCGCCAGCAGCTTTGCGGGTCAAGTATGGAATGAGCAGTTCTTC. This encodes CASSFAGQVWNEQFF.

This clone was picked up one time. The V gene is TRBV27, the J gene TRBJ2-2, with no clear D. Germline CDR1 is MNHEY and CDR2 is SMNVEV (reference sequence). Trimming shortened V by 5 bases and J by 7 bases, and 17 bases separated the two germline ends. CDR3 length equals 15 residues. The CDR3 coding sequence is TGTGCCAGCAGTACCTATACCGGGTTCGGCGGGGAGCTGTTTTTT. Translation: CASSTYTGFGGELFF.

V gene TRBV11-2 combines with J gene TRBJ1-3; possible D gene TRBD1, 5 bases. Trimming cost V 1 base and J 4 bases, with 5 bases left between them. The CDR3 runs 13 residues. Germline CDR1 SGHAT, CDR2 FQNNGV. CDR3 amino acids: CASSLGQGNTIYF. CDR3 DNA: TGTGCCAGCAGCTTAGGACAGGGAAACACCATATATTTT.

This chain joins TRBV5-4 and TRBJ1-1, with D maybe TRBD1 (6 bases). There are 16 residues in the CDR3. Germline loops: CDR1 SGHNT, CDR2 YYREEE (reference sequence). The ends were cut back, 5 bases at V and 0 bases at J, with 17 bases in the middle. The DNA for the CDR3 is TGTGCCAGCAGTCGAGCTCAAGGACAGCTGAACACTGAAGCTTTCTTT. Translation: CASSRAQGQLNTEAFF.

The chain employs TRBV5-4 and TRBJ1-3; 9 positions match TRBD1. The germline V gene encodes CDR1 SGHNT and CDR2 YYREEE (reference sequence). CDR3 length: 13 amino acids. Losses at the gene ends were 6 bases for V and 7 bases for J; bases not matched to a gene: 5. The CDR3 nucleotides are TGTGCCAGCACCCTAGGGACAGGGAACACCATATATTTT. Amino acid sequence: CASTLGTGNTIYF.

This clone turned up a few times. The V gene is TRBV7-2, the J gene TRBJ2-7; D possibly corresponds to TRBD1 (6 bases). Germline V gene sequence: CDR1 SGHTA, CDR2 FQGNSA. Trimming left V 5 bases short and J 3 bases short, with 17 bases between. There are 15 residues in the CDR3. The CDR3 sequence: CASSMWTATLYEQYF. The DNA for the CDR3 is TGTGCCAGCAGCATGTGGACAGCTACGCTCTACGAGCAGTACTTC.

This chain links TRBV18 with TRBJ1-1, with D hard to call. CDR1 is KGHSH, CDR2 LQKENI, per germline. This CDR3 spans 14 amino acids. Trimming cost V 8 bases and J 3 bases, with 16 bases left between them. CDR3 in DNA: TGTGCCAGCATCGAATCGGGAGGAGACACTGAAGCTTTCTTT. Translating gives CASIESGGDTEAFF.

The V call is TRBV6-5, the J call TRBJ2-3; D is unclear. CDR1 is MNHEY and CDR2 is SVGAGI in the germline V gene. Trimming shortened V by 6 bases and J by 1 base, and 11 bases separated the two germline ends. This CDR3 has 14 residues. For the CDR3, the DNA is TGTGCCAGCAGCTCATCATCAGGCACAGATACGCAGTATTTT. Amino acids: CASSSSSGTDTQYF.

The chain couples TRBV25-1 to TRBJ1-1, with a possible D match to TRBD1 (6 bases). This CDR3 has 11 amino acids. V lost 9 bases and J lost 13, with 18 bases in between. Germline CDR1 MGHDK, CDR2 SYGVNS. DNA for the CDR3: TGTGCCAGTACTTGGGGTGGGGGCGATTTCTTT. Encoded protein: CASTWGGGDFF.

The genes are TRBV15 and TRBJ1-1; no definite D call. The V end lost 2 bases, the J end lost 5 bases, and 15 bases lay between the germline ends. The CDR3 consists of 15 residues. The germline CDR1 and CDR2 sequences are LNHNV and YYDKDF (reference sequence). CDR3 DNA sequence: TGTGCCACCAGCAGATCTGAGGGCACCGAGACTGAAGCTTTCTTT. Residues: CATSRSEGTETEAFF. Complete variable domain (other parts from reference TRBV15 and TRBJ1-1): DAMVIQNPRYQVTQFGKPVTLSCSQTLNHNVMYWYQQKSSQAPKLLFHYYDKDFNNEADTPDNFQSRRPNTSFCFLDIRSPGLGDTAMYLCATSRSEGTETEAFFGQGTRLTVV.

CDR3 sequence: CASSIVWRDRGLDEQFF. Here the CDR3 DNA reads TGTGCCAGTAGTATAGTTTGGCGGGACAGGGGGTTAGATGAGCAGTTCTTC. V usage is TRBV19 and J usage is TRBJ2-1; 11 bases align to TRBD1. The CDR3 contains 17 residues. Germline V gives CDR1 LNHDA, CDR2 SQIVND (reference sequence). The V segment lost 1 base and the J segment 8 bases; nucleotides outside the gene matches: 10.

In DNA form, the CDR3 reads TGTGCCAGCAGTTTCGAGCGACCTAGCACAGATACGCAGTATTTT. Its protein product is CASSFERPSTDTQYF. The chain uses TRBV28 and TRBJ2-3; D is undetermined. Trimming took off 3 bases at V and 0 bases at J, with 10 bases between the two ends. CDR3 length: 15 residues. CDR1 and CDR2 from the germline V gene are MDHEN and SYDVKM.

The chain combines TRBV5-8 with TRBJ1-5; TRBD1 is a possible D gene (6 bases). The CDR3 has 14 amino acids. V was trimmed by 2 bases and J by 5 bases, leaving 11 bases between them. Germline values: CDR1 SGHTS, CDR2 YDEGEE. CDR3 sequence: CASSFRDIYQPQHF. CDR3 in DNA: TGTGCCAGCAGCTTCCGGGACATATATCAGCCCCAGCATTTT.

The chain links TRBV18 to TRBJ1-5; D is undetermined. The germline gives CDR1 KGHSH, CDR2 LQKENI. The CDR3 length is 17 residues. The ends were cut back, 2 bases at V and 0 bases at J, with 14 bases in the middle. CDR3 DNA: TGTGCCAGCTCACCATTCGGAGTCGCCTATAGCAATCAGCCCCAGCATTTT. It yields the protein CASSPFGVAYSNQPQHF.

The chain joins TRBV7-6 to TRBJ1-1; tentatively, D is TRBD1 (5 bases). Germline values: CDR1 SGHVS, CDR2 FNYEAQ. Trimming took 5 bases from V and 4 from J, leaving 17 bases between them. This CDR3 contains 15 residues. CDR3 in DNA: TGTGCCAGCAGCCTGGGTCCCACAGGTGGCACTGAAGCTTTCTTT. It translates to CASSLGPTGGTEAFF.